A single TCR beta chain is shown here with its context. Its antigen is not identified. Only in-frame clones appear in the TCRdb table, and some are missing; sequencing was by immunoSEQ multiplex PCR. The repertoire consists of 85,000 to 90,000 clones, with 95% to 98% occurring once and the leading ten covering less than 0.8%. The data derive from a study of cytomegalovirus exposure and HLA in healthy donors. General study results and limits: Some TCR beta chains (about 170 of them) were listed as cytomegalovirus-associated.

CDR1 SGHTS and CDR2 YDEGEE come from the germline V gene. Trimming took 1 base from V and 4 from J, leaving 14 bases between them. CDR3 length: 15 amino acids. The chain has TRBV5-8 and TRBJ1-2; weak D call: TRBD1 (6 bases). Sequenced material: PBMCs. This TCR derives from a man younger than 30 in good health and CMV-seronegative. CDR3: CASSLRGQGIYGYTF. In nucleotides, the CDR3 is TGTGCCAGCAGCTTGAGGGGCCAGGGGATCTATGGCTACACCTTC.